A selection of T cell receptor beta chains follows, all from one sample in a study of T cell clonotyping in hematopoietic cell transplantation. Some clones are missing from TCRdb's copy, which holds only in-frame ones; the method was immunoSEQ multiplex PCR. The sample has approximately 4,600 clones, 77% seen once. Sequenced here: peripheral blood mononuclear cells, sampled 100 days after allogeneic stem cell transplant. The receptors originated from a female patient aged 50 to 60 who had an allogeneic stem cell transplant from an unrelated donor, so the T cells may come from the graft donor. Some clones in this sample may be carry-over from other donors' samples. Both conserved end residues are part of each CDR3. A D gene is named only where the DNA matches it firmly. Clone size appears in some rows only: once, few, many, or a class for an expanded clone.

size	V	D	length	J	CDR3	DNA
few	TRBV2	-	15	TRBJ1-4	CASSGHLPGAEGFFF	TGTGCCAGCAGTGGACACCTTCCGGGGGCCGAAGGCTTTTTTTTT
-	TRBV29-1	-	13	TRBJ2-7	CSVGSGLSYEQYF	TGCAGCGTTGGGTCCGGGCTCTCCTACGAGCAGTACTTC
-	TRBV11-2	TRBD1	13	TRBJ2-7	CASSAGQGFEQYF	TGTGCCAGCAGCGCCGGACAGGGCTTCGAGCAGTACTTC
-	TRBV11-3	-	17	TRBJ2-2	CASSLSWGTGNTGELFF	TGTGCCAGCAGCCTCAGCTGGGGGACGGGGAACACCGGGGAGCTGTTTTTT
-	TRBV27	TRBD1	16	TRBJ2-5	CASSLYTDRGQETQYF	TGTGCCAGCAGTCTATATACTGACAGGGGGCAAGAGACCCAGTACTTC
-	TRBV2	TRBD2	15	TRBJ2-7	CASSEAQRGGFEQYF	TGTGCCAGCAGTGAAGCCCAGCGGGGGGGATTCGAGCAGTACTTC
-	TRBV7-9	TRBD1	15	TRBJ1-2	CASSHRDRIPYGYTF	TGTGCCAGCAGCCACCGGGACAGGATTCCCTATGGCTACACCTTC
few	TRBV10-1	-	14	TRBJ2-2	CASSGQINTGELFF	TGCGCCAGCAGTGGACAGATCAACACCGGGGAGCTGTTTTTT
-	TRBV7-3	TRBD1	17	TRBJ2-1	CASSPPEQGGSYNEQFF	TGTGCCAGCAGCCCCCCTGAACAGGGGGGCTCCTACAATGAGCAGTTCTTC
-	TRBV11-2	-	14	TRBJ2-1	CASSPKGRGPEQFF	TGTGCCAGCAGTCCGAAGGGCAGGGGACCTGAGCAGTTCTTC